The 18 T cell receptor beta chains in this list originate from one sample, sequenced in a study of T cell responses to AZD1222 COVID-19 vaccine. Assay: immunoSEQ multiplex PCR; the TCRdb copy retains only in-frame clones and omits some. This table holds around 110,000 clones, more than 75% found once. The input for sequencing was peripheral blood, taken on day 0 of AZD1222 vaccination. The receptors were gathered from an adult in good health.

The J gene is TRBJ1-2, the V gene TRBV7-9, with D unresolved. V was shortened by 3 bases and J by 5 bases, with 10 bases between the two germline ends. The germline V gene encodes CDR1 SEHNR and CDR2 FQNEAQ (reference sequence). This CDR3 has 13 residues. The CDR3 region is CASSLLGYYGYTF. The CDR3 DNA reads as TGTGCCAGCAGCTTGCTAGGATATTATGGCTACACCTTC.

The CDR3 DNA follows: TGTGCCAGTAGTCGCTCCAGTAGCGGGAGCTACGAGCAGTACTTC. Translated, it gives CASSRSSSGSYEQYF. The V and J genes are TRBV19 and TRBJ2-7, with 9 bases aligning to TRBD2. CDR3 length equals 15 residues. The J segment lost 3 bases and the V segment lost 5 bases, leaving 8 bases of the junction unmatched. Germline values: CDR1 LNHDA, CDR2 SQIVND (reference sequence).

The J gene is TRBJ1-1, the V gene TRBV27; weak D call: TRBD1 (6 bases). Trimming shortened V by 6 bases and J by 4 bases, and 18 bases separated the two germline ends. The CDR3 covers 15 residues. In germline, CDR1 is MNHEY, CDR2 SMNVEV (reference sequence). The chain's CDR3 is CASSFVLSGVTEAFF. In nucleotides, the CDR3 is TGTGCCAGCAGCTTTGTCCTTTCAGGGGTCACTGAAGCTTTCTTT.

The CDR3 DNA reads TGCGCCAGCAGCCGAGGAGGGCAGGGGCCCTATGGCTACACCTTC. Translation: CASSRGGQGPYGYTF. The chain carries TRBV5-1 and TRBJ1-2; possible D gene TRBD1, 6 bases. The CDR3 is 15 residues long. Germline CDR1 reads SGHRS; CDR2 reads YFSETQ. V dropped 4 bases and J dropped 4 bases, with 17 bases sitting between them. Variable domain in full (rest from reference TRBV5-1 and TRBJ1-2): KAGVTQTPRYLIKTRGQQVTLSCSPISGHRSVSWYQQTPGQGLQFLFEYFSETQRNKGNFPGRFSGRQFSNSRSEMNVSTLELGDSALYLCASSRGGQGPYGYTFGSGTRLTVV.

The V gene is TRBV27, the J gene TRBJ1-5; maybe TRBD1 (6 bases). This CDR3 comprises 14 residues. Germline loops: CDR1 MNHEY, CDR2 SMNVEV (reference sequence). V lost 3 bases and J lost 4, with 10 bases in between. The CDR3 nucleotides are TGTGCCAGCAGTTTGGGGACAACTAATCAGCCCCAGCATTTT. It specifies CASSLGTTNQPQHF.

The chain joins TRBV29-1 to TRBJ1-5; the D is unclear. Germline loops: CDR1 SQVTM, CDR2 ANQGSEA. Trimming pared 6 bases from V and 0 bases from J, leaving 18 bases between. The CDR3 is 16 amino acids. CDR3 amino acids: CSVAYVHGDSNQPQHF. As DNA, the CDR3 is TGCAGCGTAGCCTACGTACACGGGGATAGCAATCAGCCCCAGCATTTT.

The rearrangement links TRBV28 to TRBJ1-5; D unresolved. V was shortened by 6 bases and J by 3 bases, with 12 bases between the two germline ends. Per the germline V gene, CDR1 is MDHEN and CDR2 is SYDVKM. The CDR3 totals 14 residues. The CDR3 region is CASSLWSINQPQHF. CDR3 nucleotide sequence: TGTGCCAGCAGCTTGTGGTCTATCAATCAGCCCCAGCATTTT.

The chain has TRBV11-2 and TRBJ1-1; D is uncertain. The V and J ends lost 1 base and 0 bases respectively, with 12 bases between them. Germline V CDR1 and CDR2: SGHAT, FQNNGV. The length of the CDR3 is 16 residues. CDR3 sequence reads: CASSLVSGYLNTEAFF. CDR3 DNA: TGTGCCAGCAGCTTAGTCTCGGGGTACTTGAACACTGAAGCTTTCTTT.

The gene calls are TRBV11-2 and TRBJ1-1; D is perhaps TRBD1 (6 bases). This CDR3 contains 14 residues. CDR1 and CDR2 (germline): SGHAT, FQNNGV. With 0 bases removed from V and 4 bases from J, the gap between germline ends came to 9 bases. The CDR3 protein is CASSLEQGLTEAFF. For the CDR3, the DNA is TGTGCCAGCAGCTTAGAACAGGGCCTCACTGAAGCTTTCTTT.

The chain uses TRBV7-2 and TRBJ2-7; no clear D. V was clipped by 3 bases and J by 2 bases, with 8 bases between them. CDR1 is SGHTA and CDR2 is FQGNSA in the germline V gene. CDR3 length: 13 amino acids. This chain's CDR3 is CASSFPGPYEQYF. The CDR3 DNA follows: TGTGCCAGCAGCTTCCCAGGACCCTACGAGCAGTACTTC.

In this sample, this clone turned up once. Here the CDR3 reads CASSTGGGQPQHF. For the CDR3, the DNA is TGTGCCAGCAGTACAGGGGGCGGGCAGCCCCAGCATTTT. The rearrangement uses TRBV6-5 and TRBJ1-5; TRBD1 agrees at 9 bases. The CDR3 consists of 13 residues. Trimming cost V 5 bases and J 7 bases; bases outside gene matches: 3. Germline assignment: CDR1 MNHEY and CDR2 SVGAGI.

This sequence joins TRBV3-1 (or the pseudogene TRBV3-2) and TRBJ1-6, with 7 nucleotides matching TRBD1. The germline V gene has CDR1 LGHDT and CDR2 YNNKEL (reference sequence). V trimming: 0 bases; J trimming: 0 bases; junction bases outside the gene matches: 5. The CDR3 covers 18 residues. The CDR3 coding sequence is TGTGCCAGCAGCCAAGATAGACAGGGCTACTCCTATAATTCACCCCTCCACTTT. Translating it yields CASSQDRQGYSYNSPLHF.

The chain recombines TRBV5-1 with TRBJ2-7; tentative D call: TRBD1 (6 bases). Germline V lookup: CDR1 SGHRS, CDR2 YFSETQ. V was cut by 0 bases and J by 6 bases, with 10 bases left in between. This CDR3 has 13 amino acids. CDR3 loop: CASSLVGAGEQYF. CDR3 coding DNA: TGCGCCAGCAGCTTGGTGGGGGCTGGCGAGCAGTACTTC.

The V gene is TRBV9, the J gene TRBJ1-6; possible D gene TRBD1, 5 bases. Trimming took 4 bases from V and 7 from J, leaving 12 bases between them. CDR3 length equals 14 residues. In germline, CDR1 is SGDLS, CDR2 YYNGEE. CDR3 sequence reads: CASSPGQVNSPLHF. CDR3 DNA: TGTGCCAGCAGCCCAGGGCAGGTAAATTCACCCCTCCACTTT.

This clone has a single count. The chain combines TRBV27 with TRBJ1-1; TRBD1 matches 8 bases. The CDR3 has 16 amino acids. CDR1 is MNHEY, CDR2 SMNVEV, per germline (reference sequence). The ends lost 2 bases at V and 6 bases at J; junction bases unmatched: 11. The chain's CDR3 is CASSLAGQGLVSEAFF. The CDR3 DNA sequence: TGTGCCAGCAGTTTAGCTGGACAGGGCCTTGTATCTGAAGCTTTCTTT.

The chain links TRBV9 to TRBJ2-7, with TRBD1 matching 11 bases. Per germline, CDR1 SGDLS and CDR2 YYNGEE. CDR3 length: 13 residues. Trimming at V came to 7 bases and at J to 6 bases, leaving 6 bases not matched to a gene. The CDR3 spells CASGPGQGVEQYF. As DNA, the CDR3 is TGTGCCAGCGGTCCGGGACAGGGGGTCGAGCAGTACTTC.

The chain employs TRBV6-5 and TRBJ1-3; D ambiguous. Germline V gene data show CDR1 as MNHEY and CDR2 as SVGAGI. The ends were cut back, 4 bases at V and 3 bases at J, with 7 bases in the middle. CDR3 length: 13 amino acids. CDR3 protein: CASSSGGGNTIYF. The DNA for the CDR3 is TGTGCCAGCAGTTCAGGAGGTGGAAACACCATATATTTT.

As DNA, the CDR3 is TGTGCCAGCACCACTGGTAATGATCAGCAGTATTTT. Translated, it gives CASTTGNDQQYF. This chain connects TRBV13 to TRBJ2-3, with D uncertain. The V end was cut by 7 bases, the J end by 11 bases, with 16 bases between. This CDR3 is 12 amino acids long. Looked up from germline, CDR1 is PRHDT and CDR2 is FYEKMQ (reference sequence).